In its sample, the clone carrying this T cell receptor beta chain was seen a few times. Amplified TCR beta CDR3 regions came from RNA transcripts. A set of HTBI primers served as the primers for a first-round RT-PCR of the TCR CDR3. MiXCR, run by TCRdb on the multiplex PCR reads, gives a single entry per CDR3 protein. This sample has roughly 650,000 distinct CDR3 sequences, with approximately 16% found just once. These data come from a study of T cells in Graves' hyperthyroidism and ophthalmopathy. The CDR3 covers 16 residues. The V gene's germline CDR1 is SQVTM and CDR2 ANQGSEA. V lost 3 bases and J lost 6, with 22 bases in between.

The chain combines TRBV29-1 with TRBJ2-3; the D call may be TRBD1 or TRBD2 (5 bases each). The sample consisted of blood. The TCR originated in a woman in her thirties or forties with Graves' ophthalmopathy. The CDR3 bases are TGCAGCGTTGATGGTACCGACCGGGACCTCGGGGATACGCAGTATTTT. Encoded protein: CSVDGTDRDLGDTQYF.